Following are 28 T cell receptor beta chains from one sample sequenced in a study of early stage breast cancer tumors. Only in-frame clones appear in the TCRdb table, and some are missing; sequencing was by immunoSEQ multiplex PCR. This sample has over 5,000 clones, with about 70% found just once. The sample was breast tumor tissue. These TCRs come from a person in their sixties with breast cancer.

CDR3 nucleotides: TGTGCCAGCAGCCGGGAGACTAGCGGGATCTACGAGCAGTACTTC. This gives the protein CASSRETSGIYEQYF. The chain combines TRBV7-2 with TRBJ2-7, with TRBD2 matching over 11 bases. Germline V gene sequence: CDR1 SGHTA, CDR2 FQGNSA. J lost 3 bases, V lost 5 bases, and 6 bases had no gene match. The CDR3 has 15 residues.

The CDR3 DNA is TGTGCCAGCAGGTACAGTAGTGCAGATACGCAGTATTTT. Encoded protein: CASRYSSADTQYF. The genes are TRBV27 and TRBJ2-3; D is undetermined. The CDR3 is 13 residues long. V shed 6 bases and J shed 4 bases, with 11 bases lying between them. CDR1 and CDR2 from the germline V gene are MNHEY and SMNVEV (reference sequence).

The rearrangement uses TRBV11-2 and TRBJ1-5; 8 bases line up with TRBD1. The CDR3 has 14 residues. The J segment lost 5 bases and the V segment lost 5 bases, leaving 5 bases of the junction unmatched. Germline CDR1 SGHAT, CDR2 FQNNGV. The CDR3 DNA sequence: TGTGCCAGCAGCATCACAGGGGGGCATCAGCCCCAGCATTTT. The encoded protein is CASSITGGHQPQHF.

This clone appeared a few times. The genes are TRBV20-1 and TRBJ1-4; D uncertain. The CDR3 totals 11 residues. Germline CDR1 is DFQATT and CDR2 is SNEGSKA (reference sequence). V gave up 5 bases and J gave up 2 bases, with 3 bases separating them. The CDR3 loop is CSAETNEKLFF. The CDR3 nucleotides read TGCAGTGCTGAGACTAATGAAAAACTGTTTTTT.

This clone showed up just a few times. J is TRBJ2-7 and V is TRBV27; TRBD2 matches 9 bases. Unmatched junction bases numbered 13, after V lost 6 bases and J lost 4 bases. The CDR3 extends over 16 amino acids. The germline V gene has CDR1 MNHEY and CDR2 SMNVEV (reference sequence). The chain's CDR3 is CASSLTQGSGGYEQYF. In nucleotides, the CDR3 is TGTGCCAGCAGCCTAACCCAGGGTAGCGGGGGATACGAGCAGTACTTC.

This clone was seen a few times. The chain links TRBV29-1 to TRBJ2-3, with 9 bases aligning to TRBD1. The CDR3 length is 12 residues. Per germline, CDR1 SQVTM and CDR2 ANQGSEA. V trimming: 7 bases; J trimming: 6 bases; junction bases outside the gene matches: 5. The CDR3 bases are TGCAGCGAGAGGACAGGGGTCGATACGCAGTATTTT. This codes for CSERTGVDTQYF.

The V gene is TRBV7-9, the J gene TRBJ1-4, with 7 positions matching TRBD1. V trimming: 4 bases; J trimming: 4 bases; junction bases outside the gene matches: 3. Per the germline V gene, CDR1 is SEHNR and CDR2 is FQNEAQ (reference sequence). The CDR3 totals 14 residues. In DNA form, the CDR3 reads TGTGCCAGCAGCTCGACAGGGCTTAATGAAAAACTGTTTTTT. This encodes CASSSTGLNEKLFF.

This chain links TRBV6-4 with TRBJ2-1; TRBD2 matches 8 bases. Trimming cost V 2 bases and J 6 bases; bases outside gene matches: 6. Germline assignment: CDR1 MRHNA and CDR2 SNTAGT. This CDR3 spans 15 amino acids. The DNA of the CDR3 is TGTGCCAGCAGTGACGCGGAGACTAGCGTCAATGAGCAGTTCTTC. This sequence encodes CASSDAETSVNEQFF.

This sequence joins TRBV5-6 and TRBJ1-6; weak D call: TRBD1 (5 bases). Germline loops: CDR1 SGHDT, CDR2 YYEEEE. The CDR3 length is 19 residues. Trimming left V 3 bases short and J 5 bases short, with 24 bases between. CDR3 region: CASSSYRTGVAEDNSPLHF. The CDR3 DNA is TGTGCCAGCAGCTCGTACCGAACAGGAGTGGCCGAAGATAATTCACCCCTCCACTTT.

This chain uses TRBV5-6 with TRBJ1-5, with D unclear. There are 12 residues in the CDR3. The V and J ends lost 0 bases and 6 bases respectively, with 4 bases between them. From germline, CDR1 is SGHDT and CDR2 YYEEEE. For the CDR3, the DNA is TGTGCCAGCAGCTTGGTCGGTCAGCCCCAGCATTTT. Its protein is CASSLVGQPQHF.

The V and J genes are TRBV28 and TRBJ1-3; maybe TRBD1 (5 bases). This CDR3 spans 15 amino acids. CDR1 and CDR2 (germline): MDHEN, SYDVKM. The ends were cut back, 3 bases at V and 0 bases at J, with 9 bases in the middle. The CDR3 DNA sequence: TGTGCCAGCAGTTTGGACAATCGCTCTGGAAACACCATATATTTT. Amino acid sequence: CASSLDNRSGNTIYF.

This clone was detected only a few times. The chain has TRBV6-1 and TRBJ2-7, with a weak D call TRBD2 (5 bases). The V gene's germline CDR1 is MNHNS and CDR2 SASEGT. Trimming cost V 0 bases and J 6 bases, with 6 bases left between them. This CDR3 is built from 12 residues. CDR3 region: CASSEAEGEQYF. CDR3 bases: TGTGCCAGCAGTGAAGCAGAGGGCGAGCAGTACTTC.

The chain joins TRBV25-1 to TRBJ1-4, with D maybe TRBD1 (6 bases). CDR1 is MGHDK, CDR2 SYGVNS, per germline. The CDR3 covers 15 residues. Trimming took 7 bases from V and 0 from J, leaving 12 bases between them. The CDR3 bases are TGTGCCAGCAAACAGGGCGCCGCAACTAATGAAAAACTGTTTTTT. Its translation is CASKQGAATNEKLFF.

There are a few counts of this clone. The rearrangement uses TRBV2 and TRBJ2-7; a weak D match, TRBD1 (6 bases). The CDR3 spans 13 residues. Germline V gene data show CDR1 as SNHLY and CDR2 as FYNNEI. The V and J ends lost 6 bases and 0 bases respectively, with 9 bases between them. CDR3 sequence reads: CASSGDTSYEQYF. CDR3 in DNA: TGTGCCAGCAGCGGGGACACCTCCTACGAGCAGTACTTC. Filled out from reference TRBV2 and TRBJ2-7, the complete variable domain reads EPEVTQTPSHQVTQMGQEVILRCVPISNHLYFYWYRQILGQKVEFLVSFYNNEISEKSEIFDDQFSVERPDGSNFTLKIRSTKLEDSAMYFCASSGDTSYEQYFGPGTRLTVT.

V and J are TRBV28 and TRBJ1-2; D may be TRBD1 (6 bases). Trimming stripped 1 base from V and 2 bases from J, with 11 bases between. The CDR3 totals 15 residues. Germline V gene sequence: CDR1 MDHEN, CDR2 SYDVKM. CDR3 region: CASSLFGGPNYGYTF. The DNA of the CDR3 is TGTGCCAGCAGTTTATTCGGGGGCCCCAACTATGGCTACACCTTC.

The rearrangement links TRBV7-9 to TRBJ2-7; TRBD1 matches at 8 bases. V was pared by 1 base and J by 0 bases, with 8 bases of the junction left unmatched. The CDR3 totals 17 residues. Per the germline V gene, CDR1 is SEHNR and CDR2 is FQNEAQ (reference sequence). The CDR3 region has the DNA TGTGCCAGCAGCTTAGTCGGAGGGGGACAGGCCTCCTACGAGCAGTACTTC. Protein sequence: CASSLVGGGQASYEQYF. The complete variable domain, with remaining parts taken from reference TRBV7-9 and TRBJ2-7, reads DTGVSQNPRHKITKRGQNVTFRCDPISEHNRLYWYRQTLGQGPEFLTYFQNEAQLEKSRLLSDRFSAERPKGSFSTLEIQRTEQGDSAMYLCASSLVGGGQASYEQYFGPGTRLTVT.

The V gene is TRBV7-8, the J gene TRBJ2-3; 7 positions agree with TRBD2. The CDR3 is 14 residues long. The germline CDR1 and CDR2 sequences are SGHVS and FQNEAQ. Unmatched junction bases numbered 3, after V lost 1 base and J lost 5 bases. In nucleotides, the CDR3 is TGTGCCAGCAGCTTAGGGGGGGGGATAGATACGCAGTATTTT. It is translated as CASSLGGGIDTQYF.

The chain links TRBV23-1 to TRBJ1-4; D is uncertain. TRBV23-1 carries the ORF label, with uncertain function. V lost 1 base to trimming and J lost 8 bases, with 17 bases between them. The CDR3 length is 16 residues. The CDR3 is CASSQLLPGMGEKLFF. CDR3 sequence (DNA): TGCGCCAGCAGTCAATTGTTGCCGGGTATGGGGGAAAAACTGTTTTTT.

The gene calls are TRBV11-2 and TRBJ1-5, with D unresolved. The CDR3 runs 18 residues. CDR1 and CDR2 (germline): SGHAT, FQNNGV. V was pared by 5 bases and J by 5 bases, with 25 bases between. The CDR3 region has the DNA TGTGCCAGCAGCACACCCCCTCGTCGGGGATTCGAGTATCAGCCCCAGCATTTT. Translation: CASSTPPRRGFEYQPQHF.

CDR3 loop: CASRAGTTVTDTQYF. CDR3 nucleotides: TGTGCCAGCAGAGCCGGGACTACCGTCACAGATACGCAGTATTTT. The chain uses TRBV5-4 and TRBJ2-3, with 7 bases aligning to TRBD2. There are 15 residues in the CDR3. Looked up from germline, CDR1 is SGHNT and CDR2 is YYREEE (reference sequence). After removal of 5 bases from V and 2 bases from J, the junction contained 8 bases not matched to a gene.

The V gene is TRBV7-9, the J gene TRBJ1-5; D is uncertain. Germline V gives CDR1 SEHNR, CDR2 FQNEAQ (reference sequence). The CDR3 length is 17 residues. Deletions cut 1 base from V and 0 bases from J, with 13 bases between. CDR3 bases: TGTGCCAGCAGCTTAGGCGGACCGAACTATAGCAATCAGCCCCAGCATTTT. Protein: CASSLGGPNYSNQPQHF.

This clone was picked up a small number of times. CDR3 DNA: TGTGCCAGCTCACGGACGACAGGGTCGGCGTACGAGCAGTACTTC. Protein: CASSRTTGSAYEQYF. V usage is TRBV18 and J usage is TRBJ2-7; 7 bases agree with TRBD1. Germline V gene data show CDR1 as KGHSH and CDR2 as LQKENI. The CDR3 is 15 residues long. V shed 4 bases and J 4 bases; nucleotides not matched to a gene: 10.

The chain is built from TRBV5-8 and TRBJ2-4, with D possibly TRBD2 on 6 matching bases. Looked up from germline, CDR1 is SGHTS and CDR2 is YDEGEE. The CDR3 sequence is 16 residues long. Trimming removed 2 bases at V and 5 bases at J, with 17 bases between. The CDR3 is CASSLTGGSPQNIQYF. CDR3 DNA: TGTGCCAGCAGCTTAACCGGGGGTTCCCCACAAAACATTCAGTACTTC.

Written as DNA, the CDR3 is TGTGCCAGTAGTATAAACCCCGGGACTAGTTACAATGAGCAGTTCTTC. Encoded protein: CASSINPGTSYNEQFF. The chain is built from TRBV19 and TRBJ2-1; 8 nucleotides match TRBD2. Germline CDR1 LNHDA, CDR2 SQIVND (reference sequence). CDR3 size: 16 residues. J gave up 4 bases and V 2 bases, and 7 bases lay outside the gene matches.

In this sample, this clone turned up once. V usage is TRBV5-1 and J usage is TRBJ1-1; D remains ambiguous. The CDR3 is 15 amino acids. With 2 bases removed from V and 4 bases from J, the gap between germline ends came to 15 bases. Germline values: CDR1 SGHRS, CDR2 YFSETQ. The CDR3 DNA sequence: TGCGCCAGCAGCTTTCAAGACATGGCGGGCACTGAAGCTTTCTTT. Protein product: CASSFQDMAGTEAFF.

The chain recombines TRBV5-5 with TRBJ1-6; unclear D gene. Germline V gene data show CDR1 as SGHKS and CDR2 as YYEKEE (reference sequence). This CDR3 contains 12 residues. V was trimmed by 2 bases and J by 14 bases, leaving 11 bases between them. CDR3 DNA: TGTGCCAGCAGCTTCTCGGGCGGAACCCTCCACTTT. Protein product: CASSFSGGTLHF.

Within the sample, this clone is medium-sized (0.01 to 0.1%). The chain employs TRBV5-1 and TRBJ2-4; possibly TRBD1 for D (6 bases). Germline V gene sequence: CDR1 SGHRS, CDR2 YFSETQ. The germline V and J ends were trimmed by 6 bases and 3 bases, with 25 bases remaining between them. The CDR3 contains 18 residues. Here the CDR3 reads CASTQGLGASWDKNIQYF. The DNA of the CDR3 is TGCGCCAGCACCCAAGGTTTGGGGGCGAGTTGGGACAAAAACATTCAGTACTTC.

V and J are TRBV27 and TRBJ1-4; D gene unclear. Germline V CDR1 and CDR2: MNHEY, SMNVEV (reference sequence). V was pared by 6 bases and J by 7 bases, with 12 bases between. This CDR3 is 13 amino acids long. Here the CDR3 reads CASRPFGGEKLFF. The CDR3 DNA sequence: TGTGCCAGCAGGCCGTTCGGAGGTGAAAAACTGTTTTTT.